These 32 T cell receptor beta chains originate from one sample sequenced in a study of blood T cell repertoires in COVID-19. Generated by immunoSEQ multiplex PCR, the TCRdb table keeps only in-frame clones and is missing some. The table records 50,000 or so clones, 83% of them present only once. Source material: peripheral blood. Receptor source: a man in his sixties with active COVID-19.

This clone appeared a few times. J is TRBJ2-7 and V is TRBV11-2; D not resolved. The germline V gene encodes CDR1 SGHAT and CDR2 FQNNGV. The CDR3 length is 13 residues. Trimming cost V 3 bases and J 3 bases, with 9 bases left between them. The CDR3 nucleotides are TGTGCCAGCAGCTTTGCCCCTAGCTACGAGCAGTACTTC. This codes for CASSFAPSYEQYF.

This clone was counted only a few times. The J gene is TRBJ2-7, the V gene TRBV1; no check of the table's D call, TRBD1, against the DNA was made. TRBV1 has pseudogene status. This CDR3 is 15 amino acids long. The CDR3 coding sequence is TGCACCAGCACCCAATCACAGGGTCTCTCCTACGAGCAGTACTTC. Translating gives CTSTQSQGLSYEQYF.

The chain carries TRBV6-9 and TRBJ1-4, with unresolved D. Germline-derived CDR1 and CDR2 are MNHGY and SVAAGI. This CDR3 is built from 12 residues. Trimming pared 6 bases from V and 4 bases from J, leaving 6 bases between. The CDR3 sequence is CASRLSNEKLFF. CDR3 DNA sequence: TGTGCCAGCAGGCTTAGTAATGAAAAACTGTTTTTT.

V usage is TRBV3-1 (or the pseudogene TRBV3-2) and J usage is TRBJ2-5, with TRBD2 matching 11 bases. Germline-derived CDR1 and CDR2 are LGHDT and YNNKEL (reference sequence). V shed 10 bases, J shed 0 bases, and the junction held 4 bases outside the gene matches. CDR3 length: 14 amino acids. The CDR3 loop is CATTSGGYQETQYF. For the CDR3, the DNA is TGTGCCACCACTAGCGGGGGTTACCAAGAGACCCAGTACTTC.

V is TRBV5-1 and J is TRBJ2-3; possible D gene TRBD2, 5 bases. The CDR3 consists of 14 residues. Germline lookup yields CDR1 SGHRS and CDR2 YFSETQ. Trimming cost V 6 bases and J 2 bases, with 13 bases left between them. CDR3 bases: TGCGCCAGCAAGAGAGGGATGATCACAGATACGCAGTATTTT. Protein: CASKRGMITDTQYF.

Note on this clone: In the same sample, other DNA sequences code for this CDR3. V gene TRBV7-9 combines with J gene TRBJ2-7, with D possibly matching TRBD1 (5 bases). The V gene lost 2 bases and the J gene lost 1 base, with 6 bases spanning the gap. CDR3 length equals 13 residues. CDR1 and CDR2 from the germline V gene are SEHNR and FQNEAQ (reference sequence). The CDR3 region is CASSLRGSYEQYF. In DNA form, the CDR3 reads TGTGCCAGCAGCTTAAGGGGTTCCTACGAGCAGTACTTC.

CDR3 nucleotide sequence: TGTGCCAGCAGCCTCCAACCGGGACAGGATAATGAAAAACTGTTTTTT. Translation: CASSLQPGQDNEKLFF. The V gene is TRBV4-2, the J gene TRBJ1-4, with 8 bases lining up with TRBD1. Germline-derived CDR1 and CDR2 are LGHNA and YNFKEQ. The CDR3 runs 16 residues. V trimming: 4 bases; J trimming: 4 bases; junction bases outside the gene matches: 8.

This chain uses TRBV11-3 with TRBJ1-2; 7 bases line up with TRBD1. This CDR3 is 15 amino acids long. Germline trimming cut 0 bases from V and 3 bases from J; bases unmatched to any gene: 4. Germline CDR1 reads SGHNT; CDR2 reads YENEEA. The CDR3, as DNA: TGTGCCAGCAGCTTAGAGATCGGGACAGACTATGGCTACACCTTC. Translating it yields CASSLEIGTDYGYTF.

The chain carries TRBV29-1 and TRBJ2-1; 7 nucleotides line up with TRBD1. The CDR3 extends over 15 amino acids. The V gene end was trimmed by 3 bases and the J gene end by 8 bases; junction bases not matched to a gene: 13. Germline values: CDR1 SQVTM, CDR2 ANQGSEA. The CDR3 sequence is CSVELRDSYPYEQFF. The DNA for the CDR3 is TGCAGCGTTGAGCTAAGGGACAGCTACCCCTATGAGCAGTTCTTC.

V and J are TRBV27 and TRBJ1-3; 9 bases agree with TRBD1. V shed 8 bases, J shed 8 bases, and the junction held 7 bases outside the gene matches. CDR1 and CDR2 from the germline V gene are MNHEY and SMNVEV (reference sequence). The CDR3 loop spans 13 amino acids. CDR3 sequence: CASGQGNLDTIYF. CDR3 coding DNA: TGTGCCAGCGGACAGGGGAATCTGGACACCATATATTTT.

The chain carries TRBV3-1 (or the pseudogene TRBV3-2) and TRBJ2-1, with D possibly matching TRBD1 (6 bases). CDR3 length: 14 amino acids. CDR1 and CDR2 from the germline V gene are LGHDT and YNNKEL (reference sequence). Trimming removed 1 base from V and 8 bases from J, with 12 bases in between. As DNA, the CDR3 is TGTGCCAGCAGCCAAGGACTTAAGGGGGATGAGCAGTTCTTC. Protein sequence: CASSQGLKGDEQFF.

This chain joins TRBV5-1 and TRBJ1-6; 8 bases map to TRBD1. The V gene's germline CDR1 is SGHRS and CDR2 YFSETQ. V was pared by 0 bases and J by 8 bases, with 1 base of the junction left unmatched. CDR3 length: 14 residues. The CDR3 here is CASSLGTGYSPLHF. The CDR3 DNA sequence: TGCGCCAGCAGCTTGGGGACAGGGTATTCACCCCTCCACTTT.

This clone has just one count. This CDR3 is also generated by other DNA sequences in the sample. V usage is TRBV9 and J usage is TRBJ2-3; D not certain. The V and J ends lost 3 bases and 2 bases respectively, with 4 bases between them. The CDR3 loop spans 12 amino acids. From germline, CDR1 is SGDLS and CDR2 YYNGEE. The CDR3, as DNA: TGTGCCAGCAGCGCCTACACAGATACGCAGTATTTT. This sequence encodes CASSAYTDTQYF.

The chain is built from TRBV5-1 and TRBJ2-7, with 9 bases that match TRBD2. The CDR3 contains 15 residues. V trimming: 1 base; J trimming: 2 bases; junction bases outside the gene matches: 4. Germline CDR1 SGHRS, CDR2 YFSETQ. In DNA form, the CDR3 reads TGCGCCAGCAGCTTGAAGACTAGCGGCACCTACGAGCAGTACTTC. Translation gives CASSLKTSGTYEQYF.

Only a few counts were recorded for this clone. J is TRBJ1-3 and V is TRBV11-2; D gene uncertain. The CDR3 runs 14 residues. Trimming stripped 7 bases from V and 0 bases from J, with 10 bases between. The germline gives CDR1 SGHAT, CDR2 FQNNGV. The CDR3 sequence: CASNLDNSGNTIYF. The CDR3, as DNA: TGTGCCAGCAACCTCGACAACTCTGGAAACACCATATATTTT.

The chain has TRBV6-5 and TRBJ2-2; TRBD2 matches 7 bases. The CDR3 totals 15 residues. The germline V gene encodes CDR1 MNHEY and CDR2 SVGAGI. V was pared by 5 bases and J by 6 bases, with 9 bases of the junction left unmatched. CDR3 nucleotides: TGTGCCAGCAGTCTTGGGACTACCTTATCCGGGGAGCTGTTTTTT. Translated, it gives CASSLGTTLSGELFF.

The rearrangement joins TRBV7-3 to TRBJ2-7; 9 nucleotides agree with TRBD1. Germline-derived CDR1 and CDR2 are SGHTA and FQGTGA. The J segment lost 5 bases and the V segment lost 5 bases, leaving 7 bases of the junction unmatched. The CDR3 extends over 14 amino acids. The CDR3 loop is CASSAGTGTHEQYF. CDR3 DNA: TGTGCCAGCAGCGCCGGGACAGGGACCCACGAGCAGTACTTC. The complete variable domain, with remaining parts taken from reference TRBV7-3 and TRBJ2-7, reads GAGVSQTPSNKVTEKGKYVELRCDPISGHTALYWYRQSLGQGPEFLIYFQGTGAADDSGLPNDRFFAVRPEGSVSTLKIQRTERGDSAVYLCASSAGTGTHEQYFGPGTRLTVT.

This chain connects TRBV7-8 to TRBJ1-4, with 7 positions matching TRBD1. This CDR3 spans 15 amino acids. Trimming at V came to 5 bases and at J to 5 bases, leaving 8 bases not matched to a gene. Germline CDR1 and CDR2: SGHVS and FQNEAQ. This CDR3 reads CASSREAGGNEKLFF. For the CDR3, the DNA is TGTGCCAGCAGCAGGGAGGCAGGGGGGAATGAAAAACTGTTTTTT. The entire variable domain, with the rest obtained from reference TRBV7-8 and TRBJ1-4, is as follows: GAGVSQSPRYKVAKRGQDVALRCDPISGHVSLFWYQQALGQGPEFLTYFQNEAQLDKSGLPSDRFFAERPEGSVSTLKIQRTQQEDSAVYLCASSREAGGNEKLFFGSGTQLSVL.

V and J are TRBV4-3 and TRBJ1-1; D is undetermined. The V and J ends lost 0 bases and 5 bases respectively, with 10 bases between them. Germline CDR1 reads LGHNA; CDR2 reads YSLEER. This CDR3 spans 14 amino acids. The CDR3 loop reads CASSQERGGTEAFF. For the CDR3, the DNA is TGCGCCAGCAGCCAAGAACGCGGAGGGACTGAAGCTTTCTTT.

A few counts support this clone. V gene TRBV18 combines with J gene TRBJ2-3; 13 bases match TRBD2. The CDR3 loop spans 15 amino acids. V lost 6 bases, J lost 5 bases, and 5 bases stayed unmatched. Germline CDR1 and CDR2: KGHSH and LQKENI. The CDR3 protein is CASSPGLAGVDTQYF. The CDR3 DNA sequence: TGTGCCAGCTCCCCCGGACTAGCGGGAGTAGATACGCAGTATTTT. Looking up the rest from reference TRBV18 and TRBJ2-3 gives the full variable domain: NAGVMQNPRHLVRRRGQEARLRCSPMKGHSHVYWYRQLPEEGLKFMVYLQKENIIDESGMPKERFSAEFPKEGPSILRIQQVVRGDSAAYFCASSPGLAGVDTQYFGPGTRLTVL.

The chain employs TRBV9 and TRBJ2-1, with TRBD1 as a possible D gene (5 bases). CDR1 is SGDLS and CDR2 is YYNGEE in the germline V gene. V was clipped by 4 bases and J by 0 bases, with 14 bases between them. The CDR3 contains 16 residues. CDR3 residues: CASSSFPGISYNEQFF. CDR3 nucleotides: TGTGCCAGCAGCTCCTTCCCAGGGATCTCCTACAATGAGCAGTTCTTC.

J is TRBJ2-1 and V is TRBV5-1; TRBD1 agrees at 9 bases. The ends lost 3 bases at V and 10 bases at J; junction bases unmatched: 17. CDR3 length: 17 residues. The germline V gene has CDR1 SGHRS and CDR2 YFSETQ. The DNA of the CDR3 is TGCGCCAGCAGCTCCTATCAACTACAGGGGGCAACGGGGGAGCAGTTCTTC. This encodes CASSSYQLQGATGEQFF.

The J gene is TRBJ2-7, the V gene TRBV9; 8 bases are a match to TRBD1. Germline CDR1 reads SGDLS; CDR2 reads YYNGEE. CDR3 length: 16 residues. Unmatched junction bases numbered 9, after V lost 2 bases and J lost 2 bases. The CDR3 region has the DNA TGTGCCAGCAGCGTGGCTGATACAGGGGGTGCCTACGAGCAGTACTTC. Protein: CASSVADTGGAYEQYF.

The sample holds a few counts of this clone. The V call is TRBV19, the J call TRBJ1-1; 7 positions agree with TRBD1. The trim removed 7 bases at V and 5 bases at J, leaving 4 bases unmatched. Germline CDR1 LNHDA, CDR2 SQIVND (reference sequence). The CDR3 is 12 residues long. CDR3 residues: CASTPGGTEAFF. The CDR3 nucleotides are TGTGCCAGTACCCCAGGGGGGACTGAAGCTTTCTTT.

The chain employs TRBV27 and TRBJ1-2; D gene unclear. This CDR3 has 13 amino acids. The V end lost 6 bases, the J end lost 1 base, and 9 bases lay between the germline ends. In germline, CDR1 is MNHEY, CDR2 SMNVEV (reference sequence). The CDR3 spells CASSSEINYGYTF. The CDR3 DNA sequence: TGTGCCAGCAGCTCCGAGATTAACTATGGCTACACCTTC.

V gene TRBV11-2 combines with J gene TRBJ2-7; 12 bases align to TRBD2. Looked up from germline, CDR1 is SGHAT and CDR2 is FQNNGV. This CDR3 contains 15 residues. V trimming: 5 bases; J trimming: 6 bases; junction bases outside the gene matches: 8. CDR3 DNA: TGTGCCAGCAGCCACGACCTAGCGGGGGGGCGCGAGCAGTACTTC. Translated: CASSHDLAGGREQYF. Variable domain in full (rest from reference TRBV11-2 and TRBJ2-7): EAGVAQSPRYKIIEKRQSVAFWCNPISGHATLYWYQQILGQGPKLLIQFQNNGVVDDSQLPKDRFSAERLKGVDSTLKIQPAKLEDSAVYLCASSHDLAGGREQYFGPGTRLTVT.

For the CDR3, the DNA is TGTGCCAGCAGCTTCGAGGATTTGTTGAATGAGCAGTTCTTC. Its translation is CASSFEDLLNEQFF. The chain links TRBV11-2 to TRBJ2-1; D is ambiguous. The CDR3 sequence is 14 residues long. V lost 3 bases, J lost 7 bases, and 13 bases lay in between. CDR1 and CDR2 from the germline V gene are SGHAT and FQNNGV.

This chain connects TRBV14 to TRBJ1-4, with TRBD1 identical over 10 bases. Trimming at V came to 5 bases and at J to 8 bases, leaving 11 bases not matched to a gene. The germline V gene encodes CDR1 SGHDN and CDR2 FVKESK. The CDR3 totals 16 residues. CDR3 in amino acids: CASSSGTGAIGEKLFF. Here the CDR3 DNA reads TGTGCCAGCAGCTCCGGGACAGGGGCAATAGGAGAAAAACTGTTTTTT.

J is TRBJ2-3 and V is TRBV10-1, with 15 bases fitting TRBD2. Germline V gene sequence: CDR1 WNHNN, CDR2 SYGVQD (reference sequence). The ends lost 6 bases at V and 4 bases at J; junction bases unmatched: 11. The CDR3 is 18 amino acids. This CDR3 is CASSRTSGGVPHADTQYF. The DNA of the CDR3 is TGCGCCAGCAGCAGGACTAGCGGGGGGGTCCCCCATGCAGATACGCAGTATTTT.

This clone was detected only once. The V and J genes are TRBV28 and TRBJ1-4, with D perhaps TRBD1 (6 bases). The V gene's germline CDR1 is MDHEN and CDR2 SYDVKM. CDR3 size: 14 residues. The germline V and J ends were trimmed by 5 bases and 5 bases, with 12 bases remaining between them. The CDR3 loop is CASSPWTENEKLFF. DNA for the CDR3: TGTGCCAGCAGTCCGTGGACAGAAAATGAAAAACTGTTTTTT.

This chain uses TRBV19 with TRBJ1-6; D gene ambiguous. This CDR3 region has 15 residues. The V end lost 7 bases, the J end lost 0 bases, and 10 bases lay between the germline ends. CDR1 and CDR2 from the germline V gene are LNHDA and SQIVND (reference sequence). In DNA, the CDR3 is TGTGCCAGTAATGTGCCTAGCTCCTATAATTCACCCCTCCACTTT. It specifies CASNVPSSYNSPLHF.

The V and J genes are TRBV3-1 (or the pseudogene TRBV3-2) and TRBJ1-4; D is undetermined. The CDR3 consists of 13 residues. CDR1 and CDR2 (germline): LGHDT, YNNKEL (reference sequence). The V end lost 4 bases, the J end lost 10 bases, and 13 bases lay between the germline ends. The CDR3 reads CASSPTPGVKLFF. Here the CDR3 DNA reads TGTGCCAGCAGCCCCACGCCGGGAGTAAAACTGTTTTTT.